The entry below gives a single T cell receptor beta chain sequence along with its context. Its antigen is unidentified. Included in the TCR beta cDNA libraries were unique molecular identifiers. Starting from around 0.96 to 9.9 million T cells, the study yielded 500,000 or so cDNA molecules. Via MiXCR, TCRdb re-called the PCR reads, giving one row per CDR3 protein. In the table there are over 700,000 distinct CDR3 sequences, less than 35% of which are singletons. Trimming removed 2 bases from V and 4 bases from J; junction bases left unmatched: 3. Per germline, CDR1 DFQATT and CDR2 SNEGSKA (reference sequence). CDR3 size: 14 residues. The record originates from a study of post-analysis software for immune sequencing data. Findings and caveats of the study: Significantly lower normalized Chao1 diversity was seen in multiple sclerosis patients than in controls. F-measure co-clustering was strong for batch-matched samples. There were five or six TRBV segments more frequent in patients than controls, and TRBV5-6, TRBV5-1 and TRBV20-1 were among them.

This receptor was taken from a girl aged 5 to 17 with multiple sclerosis. The V gene is TRBV20-1, the J gene TRBJ2-5; 11 positions match TRBD2. What was sequenced was blood. The CDR3 nucleotides are TGCAGTGCTAGAACTAGCGGGAGAATAGAGACCCAGTACTTC. This sequence encodes CSARTSGRIETQYF.